This T cell receptor (beta chain) was retrieved from a study of cytotoxic CD8 clonotypes in ibrutinib-treated CLL. Trimming pared 7 bases from V and 0 bases from J, leaving 9 bases between. Germline V gene data show CDR1 as SGHRS and CDR2 as YFSETQ. The CDR3 length is 13 residues. TCRdb keeps only in-frame clones here, not all; method: immunoSEQ multiplex PCR. The sample lists about 300,000 clones; around 76% were seen once. The source material was PBMCs, sampled at disease progression, from a patient treated with ibrutinib. This clonotype was obtained from a human donor with chronic lymphocytic leukemia. The rearrangement links TRBV5-1 to TRBJ2-3; tentatively, D is TRBD1 or TRBD2 (5 bases each). The CDR3 sequence is CASRGISTDTQYF. The CDR3 DNA sequence: TGCGCCAGCCGGGGCATTAGCACAGATACGCAGTATTTT.